These 14 T cell receptor beta chains were all obtained from the same sample, sequenced in a study of shared clonotypes between healthy human individuals. The assay was immunoSEQ multiplex PCR, and TCRdb's table has in-frame clones only and misses some. This table holds over 2 million clones, roughly 94% found once. Sequencing was done on a sample of naive CD4+ T cells sorted from blood. Subset denoted: CD45RA+ positively selected. The receptors originated from a man younger than 30 in good health.

This chain uses TRBV11-2 with TRBJ1-1, with 8 bases fitting TRBD1. Trimming removed 5 bases from V and 4 bases from J; junction bases left unmatched: 6. The CDR3 extends over 14 amino acids. Germline CDR1 and CDR2: SGHAT and FQNNGV. CDR3 sequence: CASSGGTGGTEAFF. CDR3 DNA sequence: TGTGCCAGCAGCGGCGGGACAGGCGGCACTGAAGCTTTCTTT.

This chain links TRBV6-4 with TRBJ2-7; 7 nucleotides line up with TRBD1. The length of the CDR3 is 16 residues. After removal of 2 bases from V and 3 bases from J, the junction contained 10 bases not matched to a gene. The germline V gene has CDR1 MRHNA and CDR2 SNTAGT. CDR3 DNA: TGTGCCAGCAGTGACCCTGTAAAGGACAGGAACTACGAGCAGTACTTC. Protein sequence: CASSDPVKDRNYEQYF.

The chain combines TRBV9 with TRBJ2-7; D assignment may be TRBD1 or TRBD2 (5 bases each). Per germline, CDR1 SGDLS and CDR2 YYNGEE. CDR3 length equals 15 residues. Trimming removed 0 bases from V and 0 bases from J, with 10 bases in between. CDR3 sequence (DNA): TGTGCCAGCAGCGTAGAAGCAGGGACCTCCTACGAGCAGTACTTC. This sequence encodes CASSVEAGTSYEQYF.

This chain joins TRBV5-1 and TRBJ1-2, with D maybe TRBD1 (6 bases). This CDR3 spans 15 amino acids. The germline V gene encodes CDR1 SGHRS and CDR2 YFSETQ. V was trimmed by 5 bases and J by 4 bases, leaving 18 bases between them. The CDR3 region has the DNA TGCGCCAGCAGTATCGGCAGGGGATACGGCTATGGCTACACCTTC. It translates to CASSIGRGYGYGYTF.

This chain links TRBV5-1 with TRBJ2-1; D might be TRBD2 (6 bases). Germline-derived CDR1 and CDR2 are SGHRS and YFSETQ. This CDR3 has 16 residues. V lost 2 bases to trimming and J lost 5 bases, with 17 bases between them. The CDR3 loop is CASSFGTPWGHNEQFF. The CDR3 nucleotides are TGCGCCAGCAGCTTTGGGACTCCGTGGGGACACAATGAGCAGTTCTTC.

This clone showed up many times. This chain joins TRBV10-3 and TRBJ2-7; 10 bases are a match to TRBD2. V gave up 6 bases and J gave up 5 bases; unmatched junction bases: 4. This CDR3 contains 13 residues. Germline-derived CDR1 and CDR2 are ENHRY and SYGVKD. DNA for the CDR3: TGTGCCATCAGGGGGACTAGCGCCCACGAGCAGTACTTC. Encoded protein: CAIRGTSAHEQYF.

The V call is TRBV20-1, the J call TRBJ2-7; TRBD1 aligns across 9 bases. There are 11 residues in the CDR3. Per germline, CDR1 DFQATT and CDR2 SNEGSKA (reference sequence). CDR3 residues: CRGGTGSEQYF. DNA for the CDR3: TGCAGGGGGGGGACAGGGTCCGAGCAGTACTTC.

This clone occurred once. Other nucleotide sequences from this sample produce the same CDR3. In DNA form, the CDR3 reads TGTGCCAGCAGCTCAGGAGTTTCCTACGAGCAGTACTTC. As protein: CASSSGVSYEQYF. The rearrangement links TRBV11-2 to TRBJ2-7; D is unresolved. The V gene's germline CDR1 is SGHAT and CDR2 FQNNGV. This CDR3 has 13 residues. V was shortened by 4 bases and J by 1 base, with 8 bases between the two germline ends.

This chain links TRBV4-1 with TRBJ2-1; 8 bases line up with TRBD2. Germline V gene sequence: CDR1 MGHRA, CDR2 YSYEKL. J was trimmed by 8 bases and V by 3 bases; bases with no gene match: 24. The CDR3 contains 20 residues. The CDR3 region is CASSHPSGWVAGIGTDEQFF. CDR3 bases: TGCGCCAGCAGCCACCCCTCTGGGTGGGTAGCGGGAATTGGTACCGATGAGCAGTTCTTC.

The chain employs TRBV6-1 and TRBJ2-2; 9 bases are shared with TRBD2. Losses at the gene ends were 7 bases for V and 4 bases for J; bases not matched to a gene: 7. Germline V CDR1 and CDR2: MNHNS, SASEGT. CDR3 length: 15 amino acids. CDR3 in amino acids: CASTSGGLGTGELFF. CDR3 DNA: TGTGCCAGCACCAGCGGGGGGCTTGGCACCGGGGAGCTGTTTTTT.

The chain joins TRBV19 to TRBJ1-4; maybe TRBD1 (5 bases). Trimming pared 5 bases from V and 7 bases from J, leaving 14 bases between. This CDR3 comprises 14 residues. Germline CDR1 and CDR2: LNHDA and SQIVND (reference sequence). The CDR3 spells CASSSGTLGEKLFF. The CDR3 bases are TGTGCCAGTAGTTCTGGGACGTTGGGTGAAAAACTGTTTTTT.

This chain connects TRBV27 to TRBJ1-4; no clear D gene. Germline V gene data show CDR1 as MNHEY and CDR2 as SMNVEV (reference sequence). The CDR3 is made up of 14 amino acids. Trimming shortened V by 4 bases and J by 0 bases, and 6 bases separated the two germline ends. The CDR3 reads CASSYTATNEKLFF. CDR3 coding DNA: TGTGCCAGCAGTTACACAGCAACTAATGAAAAACTGTTTTTT.

The chain uses TRBV7-2 and TRBJ2-7, with D perhaps being TRBD1 or TRBD2 (5 bases each). Deletions cut 2 bases from V and 0 bases from J, with 11 bases between. Looked up from germline, CDR1 is SGHTA and CDR2 is FQGNSA. The CDR3 sequence is 15 residues long. CDR3 DNA: TGTGCCAGCAGCTTATGGGACGGGAACTCCTACGAGCAGTACTTC. Encoded protein: CASSLWDGNSYEQYF. The full variable domain, with the rest looked up from reference TRBV7-2 and TRBJ2-7, is GAGVSQSPSNKVTEKGKDVELRCDPISGHTALYWYRQSLGQGLEFLIYFQGNSAPDKSGLPSDRFSAERTGGSVSTLTIQRTQQEDSAVYLCASSLWDGNSYEQYFGPGTRLTVT.

As DNA, the CDR3 is TGTGCCAGCTCACCGATCGGACAGCCGGTAACCGGGGAGCTGTTTTTT. Translating it yields CASSPIGQPVTGELFF. The chain joins TRBV18 to TRBJ2-2, with TRBD1 as a possible D gene (6 bases). Per germline, CDR1 KGHSH and CDR2 LQKENI. Trimming shortened V by 3 bases and J by 5 bases, and 16 bases separated the two germline ends. This CDR3 has 16 residues.